Below, 8 T cell receptor beta chains from the same sample are listed, as sequenced in a study of blood T cells in healthy people across ages. PCR was performed a second time for about 7 to 12 cycles using a sample-barcoded 5' primer and a J-beta primer mix. TCRdb re-called the 5' RACE reads through MiXCR, storing one row per CDR3 protein. The sample holds about 730,000 distinct CDR3 sequences, roughly 45% seen once. Sequencing input: blood. The source is a woman aged 60 to 75 in good health.

V and J are TRBV4-3 and TRBJ1-4, with D uncertain. Between the trimmed V and J ends, which lost 1 base and 8 bases, there was a span of 8 bases. Germline CDR1 LGHNA, CDR2 YSLEER. CDR3 length: 13 residues. The CDR3 reads CASSQGVREKLFF. The CDR3 bases are TGCGCCAGCAGCCAAGGCGTTCGGGAAAAACTGTTTTTT.

The chain employs TRBV5-1 and TRBJ1-4; D is possibly TRBD1 (5 bases). V was trimmed by 4 bases and J by 8 bases, leaving 21 bases between them. The CDR3 has 16 amino acids. CDR1 is SGHRS and CDR2 is YFSETQ in the germline V gene. CDR3 region: CASSTGPTEGKEKLFF. The CDR3 nucleotides read TGCGCCAGCAGCACCGGCCCGACGGAGGGGAAGGAAAAACTGTTTTTT.

The chain uses TRBV7-9 and TRBJ2-2; the match to TRBD2 covers 11 bases. The V gene's germline CDR1 is SEHNR and CDR2 FQNEAQ (reference sequence). This CDR3 has 19 residues. J was trimmed by 6 bases and V by 2 bases; bases with no gene match: 14. CDR3: CASSLKLAGADLGAGELFF. The DNA of the CDR3 is TGTGCCAGCAGCTTAAAACTAGCGGGGGCGGATTTGGGCGCCGGGGAGCTGTTTTTT. Full variable domain (outside the CDR3, taken from reference TRBV7-9 and TRBJ2-2): DTGVSQNPRHKITKRGQNVTFRCDPISEHNRLYWYRQTLGQGPEFLTYFQNEAQLEKSRLLSDRFSAERPKGSFSTLEIQRTEQGDSAMYLCASSLKLAGADLGAGELFFGEGSRLTVL.

This clonotype has more than one count but fewer than ten. The chain joins TRBV7-8 to TRBJ2-5, with 8 bases fitting TRBD2. This CDR3 contains 15 residues. The junction had 6 bases not matched to a gene; V was cut back by 5 bases and J by 1 base. CDR1 and CDR2 (germline): SGHVS, FQNEAQ. DNA for the CDR3: TGTGCCAGCAGCCCCACGGGGACTAGCCAAGAGACCCAGTACTTC. This codes for CASSPTGTSQETQYF.

This rearrangement joins TRBV6-2 or TRBV6-3 to TRBJ2-7; tentative D call: TRBD1 (6 bases). Germline V gives CDR1 MNHEY, CDR2 SVGEGT. This CDR3 has 14 amino acids. Trimming took off 6 bases at V and 0 bases at J, with 12 bases between the two ends. DNA of the CDR3: TGTGCCAGCAGACCCAGGGGTTTCTCCTACGAGCAGTACTTC. It codes for CASRPRGFSYEQYF.

The chain links TRBV4-3 to TRBJ2-6; the D gene is possibly TRBD2 (6 bases). Looked up from germline, CDR1 is LGHNA and CDR2 is YSLEER. V shed 2 bases and J shed 4 bases, with 15 bases lying between them. The CDR3 spans 17 residues. This chain's CDR3 is CASSQPPRGGGANVLTF. The CDR3 DNA reads TGCGCCAGCAGCCAACCCCCTAGGGGAGGAGGGGCCAACGTCCTGACTTTC.

This clonotype has more than one count but fewer than ten. V usage is TRBV5-5 and J usage is TRBJ1-6; D call uncertain. The CDR3 is 15 amino acids. Germline-derived CDR1 and CDR2 are SGHKS and YYEKEE (reference sequence). Trimming removed 6 bases at V and 9 bases at J, with 19 bases between. CDR3: CASTHQDQIISPLHF. The CDR3 coding sequence is TGTGCCAGCACCCATCAGGACCAGATAATTTCACCCCTCCACTTT. Supplemented by reference TRBV5-5 and TRBJ1-6, the full variable domain reads DAGVTQSPTHLIKTRGQQVTLRCSPISGHKSVSWYQQVLGQGPQFIFQYYEKEERGRGNFPDRFSARQFPNYSSELNVNALLLGDSALYLCASTHQDQIISPLHFGNGTRLTVT.

This clonotype has more than one count but fewer than ten. The chain recombines TRBV9 with TRBJ2-1; tentatively, D is TRBD1 or TRBD2 (7 bases each). The J call could be wrong; TRBJ2-7 is a better fit for the DNA end. The CDR3 contains 19 residues. From germline, CDR1 is SGDLS and CDR2 YYNGEE. DNA of the CDR3: TGTGCCAGCAGCGTATTTGCAAGGGGAGGGGGCAGCTCCTATAATGAGCAGTACTTC. It yields the protein CASSVFARGGGSSYNEQYF.